Presented here are 26 T cell receptor beta chains from one specimen sequenced in a study of technical replicates of blood from several donors. Assay used: immunoSEQ multiplex PCR; TCRdb lists only in-frame clones, some missing. The profile covers tens of thousands of clones, with 87% appearing a single time and less than 5.5% taken by the ten largest. The specimen sequenced was PBMCs. The receptors derive from a human donor in good health. Some clones in this sample may be carry-over from other donors' samples.

The chain employs TRBV27 and TRBJ2-3; 8 bases match TRBD2. This CDR3 has 19 residues. Germline V gives CDR1 MNHEY, CDR2 SMNVEV (reference sequence). J was trimmed by 0 bases and V by 0 bases; bases with no gene match: 11. The CDR3 sequence is CASSLSRLAGPSSTDTQYF. The CDR3 region has the DNA TGTGCCAGCAGTTTATCGAGGCTAGCGGGCCCCTCTAGCACAGATACGCAGTATTTT.

This chain joins TRBV6-4 and TRBJ2-7; 8 positions match TRBD2. CDR1 is MRHNA, CDR2 SNTAGT, per germline. Trimming removed 2 bases from V and 0 bases from J; junction bases left unmatched: 12. The CDR3 covers 18 residues. CDR3 loop: CASSDVVVPGGLSYEQYF. CDR3 coding DNA: TGTGCCAGCAGTGACGTCGTGGTTCCGGGGGGGCTCTCCTACGAGCAGTACTTC.

The chain joins TRBV9 to TRBJ1-3; D may be TRBD1 (5 bases). The germline CDR1 and CDR2 sequences are SGDLS and YYNGEE. V lost 0 bases, J lost 0 bases, and 10 bases lay in between. This CDR3 region has 16 residues. CDR3: CASSVDRSNSGNTIYF. The CDR3 nucleotides are TGTGCCAGCAGCGTAGACAGGTCCAACTCTGGAAACACCATATATTTT.

The chain employs TRBV19 and TRBJ2-7, with TRBD1 matching over 8 bases. Unmatched junction bases numbered 13, after V lost 3 bases and J lost 0 bases. This CDR3 contains 18 residues. From germline, CDR1 is LNHDA and CDR2 SQIVND (reference sequence). The CDR3 bases are TGTGCCAGTAGTATCTCGGCAGGGGGCCAACTCGGCTCCTACGAGCAGTACTTC. This codes for CASSISAGGQLGSYEQYF.

The genes are TRBV7-9 and TRBJ1-1; 10 bases agree with TRBD1. The CDR3 is 15 amino acids. Germline CDR1 reads SEHNR; CDR2 reads FQNEAQ (reference sequence). The J segment lost 5 bases and the V segment lost 0 bases, leaving 3 bases of the junction unmatched. The CDR3 DNA is TGTGCCAGCAGCTTAGCGGGGACAGGGGTAACTGAAGCTTTCTTT. This translates into CASSLAGTGVTEAFF.

The chain links TRBV7-9 to TRBJ2-7; 10 nucleotides align to TRBD2. The CDR3 has 15 amino acids. Germline lookup yields CDR1 SEHNR and CDR2 FQNEAQ (reference sequence). V was clipped by 4 bases and J by 2 bases; unmatched bases: 5. DNA for the CDR3: TGTGCCAGCAGCTACCGGACTAGCGGTACCTACGAGCAGTACTTC. This encodes CASSYRTSGTYEQYF.

The chain combines TRBV4-2 with TRBJ2-3; the match to TRBD2 covers 15 bases. V trimming: 4 bases; J trimming: 0 bases; junction bases outside the gene matches: 2. CDR3 length equals 17 residues. The germline V gene has CDR1 LGHNA and CDR2 YNFKEQ. The CDR3 sequence: CASSPGTSGGSTDTQYF. DNA of the CDR3: TGTGCCAGCAGCCCAGGGACTAGCGGGGGGAGCACAGATACGCAGTATTTT.

The chain couples TRBV5-8 to TRBJ1-5, with TRBD1 as a possible D gene (5 bases). V dropped 3 bases and J dropped 4 bases, with 14 bases sitting between them. CDR1 and CDR2 (germline): SGHTS, YDEGEE. The CDR3 covers 15 residues. The CDR3 coding sequence is TGTGCCAGCAGCTCTTCTGACAGCTTTAATCAGCCCCAGCATTTT. Its protein is CASSSSDSFNQPQHF.

J is TRBJ1-1 and V is TRBV7-2; D gene ambiguous. Germline V CDR1 and CDR2: SGHTA, FQGNSA. The CDR3 loop spans 13 amino acids. V gave up 2 bases and J gave up 0 bases, with 4 bases separating them. CDR3 DNA sequence: TGTGCCAGCAGCTTATATCTGAACACTGAAGCTTTCTTT. Amino acid sequence: CASSLYLNTEAFF.

The chain joins TRBV2 to TRBJ1-1; 7 bases fit TRBD1. The junction had 4 bases not matched to a gene; V was cut back by 5 bases and J by 1 base. The CDR3 covers 14 residues. Looked up from germline, CDR1 is SNHLY and CDR2 is FYNNEI. The CDR3 here is CASSRQGSNTEAFF. The CDR3 coding sequence is TGTGCCAGCAGTCGACAGGGATCGAACACTGAAGCTTTCTTT. The full variable domain, its missing parts supplied by reference TRBV2 and TRBJ1-1, is EPEVTQTPSHQVTQMGQEVILRCVPISNHLYFYWYRQILGQKVEFLVSFYNNEISEKSEIFDDQFSVERPDGSNFTLKIRSTKLEDSAMYFCASSRQGSNTEAFFGQGTRLTVV.

The chain employs TRBV5-4 and TRBJ2-7; 11 positions agree with TRBD2. The germline V gene encodes CDR1 SGHNT and CDR2 YYREEE (reference sequence). The V and J ends lost 4 bases and 7 bases, in that order; junction bases with no gene match: 10. The CDR3 has 15 residues. The CDR3 loop reads CASSPTSGRNIEQYF. The DNA for the CDR3 is TGTGCCAGCAGCCCCACTAGCGGGAGAAATATTGAGCAGTACTTC.

The chain couples TRBV5-1 to TRBJ2-2, with D perhaps TRBD1 (6 bases). The CDR3 has 17 amino acids. The V gene lost 4 bases and the J gene lost 0 bases, with 16 bases spanning the gap. The germline V gene has CDR1 SGHRS and CDR2 YFSETQ. CDR3 sequence reads: CASSLEDSNANTGELFF. Written as DNA, the CDR3 is TGCGCCAGCAGCCTCGAGGACAGCAACGCGAACACCGGGGAGCTGTTTTTT. The variable domain in full, with the rest retrieved from reference TRBV5-1 and TRBJ2-2, is KAGVTQTPRYLIKTRGQQVTLSCSPISGHRSVSWYQQTPGQGLQFLFEYFSETQRNKGNFPGRFSGRQFSNSRSEMNVSTLELGDSALYLCASSLEDSNANTGELFFGEGSRLTVL.

V gene TRBV6-5 combines with J gene TRBJ1-1; TRBD1 matches 8 bases. The trim removed 0 bases at V and 4 bases at J, leaving 7 bases unmatched. There are 16 residues in the CDR3. In germline, CDR1 is MNHEY, CDR2 SVGAGI. CDR3 in amino acids: CASSYSFQGAGTEAFF. CDR3 DNA: TGTGCCAGCAGTTACTCGTTCCAGGGGGCCGGCACTGAAGCTTTCTTT.

V is TRBV6-1 and J is TRBJ1-3, with D unresolved. Germline CDR1 reads MNHNS; CDR2 reads SASEGT. With 5 bases removed from V and 1 base from J, the gap between germline ends came to 6 bases. The CDR3 loop spans 13 amino acids. This CDR3 is CASSRRSGNTIYF. CDR3 sequence (DNA): TGTGCCAGCAGTCGGAGATCTGGAAACACCATATATTTT.

The chain's CDR3 is CASSTDTDSYEQYF. Here the CDR3 DNA reads TGCGCCAGCAGCACGGACACCGACTCCTACGAGCAGTACTTC. This chain links TRBV5-1 with TRBJ2-7, with a possible D match to TRBD1 (5 bases). Germline assignment: CDR1 SGHRS and CDR2 YFSETQ. The CDR3 extends over 14 amino acids. V lost 4 bases, J lost 0 bases, and 11 bases lay in between.

This chain joins TRBV21-1 and TRBJ2-2; the listed D gene, TRBD2, was not tested against the DNA. TRBV21-1 is designated a pseudogene. The CDR3 sequence is 21 residues long. The CDR3 sequence is CASSKAIGASGKERNTGELFF. The CDR3 DNA follows: TGTGCCAGCAGCAAAGCGATTGGGGCTAGCGGGAAGGAGAGGAACACCGGGGAGCTGTTTTTT.

V is TRBV7-3 and J is TRBJ2-1, with TRBD1 matching over 7 bases. J gave up 0 bases and V 5 bases, and 4 bases lay outside the gene matches. The CDR3 consists of 15 residues. In germline, CDR1 is SGHTA, CDR2 FQGTGA. The CDR3 DNA reads TGTGCCAGCAGCCAGGGGGTTAACTCCTACAATGAGCAGTTCTTC. It is translated as CASSQGVNSYNEQFF.

J is TRBJ2-3 and V is TRBV14; D may be TRBD2 (6 bases). Germline lookup yields CDR1 SGHDN and CDR2 FVKESK. The CDR3 contains 15 residues. Trimming removed 1 base at V and 2 bases at J, with 10 bases between. This chain's CDR3 is CASSQAADYTDTQYF. CDR3 sequence (DNA): TGTGCCAGCAGCCAAGCAGCGGACTACACAGATACGCAGTATTTT.

This clone is a singleton in its sample. The J gene is TRBJ2-7, the V gene TRBV14, with 7 positions matching TRBD2. This CDR3 is 15 amino acids long. Germline lookup yields CDR1 SGHDN and CDR2 FVKESK. Losses at the gene ends were 2 bases for V and 0 bases for J; bases not matched to a gene: 4. DNA for the CDR3: TGTGCCAGCAGCCAACACCGGGACTACTCCTACGAGCAGTACTTC. This translates into CASSQHRDYSYEQYF.

CDR3 sequence reads: CASSSGLANYGYTF. In DNA form, the CDR3 reads TGTGCCAGCAGCTCAGGACTAGCTAACTATGGCTACACCTTC. The chain uses TRBV7-9 and TRBJ1-2; D is unresolved. CDR1 and CDR2 (germline): SEHNR, FQNEAQ (reference sequence). V lost 4 bases to trimming and J lost 0 bases, with 9 bases between them. The CDR3 has 14 residues.

CDR3 DNA sequence: TGTGCCAGCAGCTTCCCTAGCGGGGGCCGGAACACCGGGGAGCTGTTTTTT. Residues: CASSFPSGGRNTGELFF. The rearrangement uses TRBV7-2 and TRBJ2-2; 10 bases align to TRBD2. This CDR3 region has 17 residues. Trimming cost V 3 bases and J 1 base; bases outside gene matches: 5. Germline lookup yields CDR1 SGHTA and CDR2 FQGNSA.

A few counts support this clone. This chain links TRBV4-2 with TRBJ2-2; 9 bases line up with TRBD1. Trimming removed 0 bases from V and 5 bases from J; junction bases left unmatched: 4. CDR1 and CDR2 from the germline V gene are LGHNA and YNFKEQ. The CDR3 sequence is 16 residues long. In DNA form, the CDR3 reads TGTGCCAGCAGCCAAGAAGGGGACAGGGTGACCGGGGAGCTGTTTTTT. Encoded protein: CASSQEGDRVTGELFF.

The V and J genes are TRBV30 and TRBJ2-3; D call uncertain. The germline gives CDR1 GTSNPN, CDR2 SVGIG (reference sequence). V shed 1 base and J shed 5 bases, with 7 bases lying between them. This CDR3 has 12 residues. The CDR3 loop is CAWSAGGDTQYF. As DNA, the CDR3 is TGTGCCTGGAGTGCCGGTGGAGATACGCAGTATTTT.

V is TRBV11-3 and J is TRBJ2-3; D not resolved. V lost 4 bases, J lost 5 bases, and 7 bases lay in between. Per germline, CDR1 SGHNT and CDR2 YENEEA. This CDR3 region has 12 residues. The CDR3 protein is CASSSPGDTQYF. CDR3 sequence (DNA): TGTGCCAGCAGCTCCCCGGGAGATACGCAGTATTTT.

V gene TRBV7-3 combines with J gene TRBJ1-1, with 7 nucleotides matching TRBD1. V lost 5 bases to trimming and J lost 0 bases; unmatched junction nucleotides: 6. The CDR3 has 15 amino acids. CDR1 and CDR2 from the germline V gene are SGHTA and FQGTGA. DNA for the CDR3: TGTGCCAGCAGCCTTGGGGGACAGCTGAACACTGAAGCTTTCTTT. This sequence encodes CASSLGGQLNTEAFF. Full variable domain (rest looked up from reference TRBV7-3 and TRBJ1-1): GAGVSQTPSNKVTEKGKYVELRCDPISGHTALYWYRQSLGQGPEFLIYFQGTGAADDSGLPNDRFFAVRPEGSVSTLKIQRTERGDSAVYLCASSLGGQLNTEAFFGQGTRLTVV.

This clone was recorded only once. The chain carries TRBV4-2 and TRBJ2-1, with TRBD1 matching over 7 bases. With 4 bases clipped from V and 9 bases from J, the junction kept 15 bases outside the gene matches. Germline values: CDR1 LGHNA, CDR2 YNFKEQ. The CDR3 has 16 amino acids. The CDR3 reads CASSPQIGGEKGEQFF. CDR3 in DNA: TGTGCCAGCAGCCCCCAAATAGGGGGCGAAAAGGGTGAGCAGTTCTTC.